These 5 T cell receptor beta chains originate from one sample sequenced in a study of tumor-infiltrating lymphocytes in primary liver carcinoma. Synthesis of TCR beta cDNA was carried out from 450 to 650 ng total RNA with a constant-region primer. ARM-PCR, slightly modified, supplied the TCR beta libraries through three nested multiplex PCR rounds. PCR rounds one and two used TRBV1-TRBV30 forward primers with a C-beta reverse primer for 10 cycles each. TCRdb called the multiplex PCR reads again in MiXCR, with one record for every CDR3 protein. The sample shows about 120,000 distinct CDR3 sequences, roughly three fifths of them seen only once. Between about 17 and 34 mg of unsorted bulk tissue served as the source from which RNA and DNA were co-extracted. Sequenced sample: liver tumor tissue from sampling region 1. Sample subset: tumor region T1, superior pole. These receptors were obtained from a woman aged 60-70 years with primary liver carcinoma and hepatitis B virus infection.

For this clonotype: This likely comes from a read error, as the CDR3 has no conserved phenylalanine or tryptophan at its end. It is unclear where the CDR3 begins or ends on the DNA, so no DNA is shown, and the CDR3 is as TCRdb lists it. The J gene is TRBJ1-1, the V gene TRBV11-2; no check of the table's D call, TRBD1, against the DNA was made. The CDR3 is 13 residues long, counting both termini. Germline V gives CDR1 SGHAT, CDR2 FQNNGV. The CDR3 reads CASSLELGGEAIS.

As concerns this clonotype: At one end the junction does not follow the germline gene, possibly because of a read error. The gene calls are TRBV6-5 and TRBJ2-7, with unresolved D. Germline V gene lookup returns CDR1 MNHEY and CDR2 SVGAGI. This CDR3 comprises 14 residues. CDR3 residues: CVSSTTPTSHEQYF. CDR3 nucleotide sequence: TGTGTCAGCAGTACCACTCCCACCTCCCACGAGCAGTACTTC.

Concerning this clonotype itself: A much larger clone lies a single base off, so this may be a read error. The chain links TRBV5-1 to TRBJ2-7, with D perhaps TRBD2 (5 bases). Germline V gene sequence: CDR1 SGHRS, CDR2 YFSETQ. The V end lost 2 bases, the J end lost 2 bases, and 23 bases lay between the germline ends. The CDR3 covers 18 residues. CDR3 sequence (DNA): TGCGCCAGCAGCTTCAACGCCGTAGGGAGCGAGAGGGCCTACGAGCAGTACTTC. Protein product: CASSFNAVGSERAYEQYF.

As regards this clonotype: The CDR3 carries no conserved terminal phenylalanine or tryptophan, so it likely arises from a read error. The V gene is TRBV12-3 or TRBV12-4, the J gene TRBJ2-6, with D possibly matching TRBD1 (5 bases). The CDR3 is made up of 17 amino acids. The CDR3 region is CASSPPRAYSGAYVLTL. The DNA for the CDR3 is TGTGCCAGCAGTCCTCCCCGGGCCTACTCTGGGGCCTACGTCCTGACTTTA.

By share of the sample, this clonotype is medium-sized. The CDR3 sequence: CASSKRPDKQETQYF. Written as DNA, the CDR3 is TGTGCCAGCAGCAAAAGGCCGGACAAACAAGAGACCCAGTACTTC. The rearrangement joins TRBV11-2 to TRBJ2-5; possibly TRBD1 for D (5 bases). The germline CDR1 and CDR2 sequences are SGHAT and FQNNGV. Trimming removed 5 bases from V and 2 bases from J, with 15 bases in between. This CDR3 contains 15 residues.